This TCR beta chain was sequenced during a study of Graves' ophthalmopathy and Graves' hyperthyroidism. Amplification from RNA transcripts yielded the TCR beta CDR3 regions. Amplification began with first-round RT-PCR using HTBI primers, then second-round multiplex PCR was performed. Each CDR3 protein gets one entry after TCRdb re-called the multiplex PCR reads with MiXCR. Altogether hundreds of thousands of distinct CDR3 sequences are present, 15% being singletons, with the ten largest covering roughly 7%. Germline V CDR1 and CDR2: LNHDA, SQIVND (reference sequence). Trimming removed 0 bases at V and 5 bases at J, with 14 bases between. This CDR3 region has 17 residues.

Sequenced: peripheral blood. This sequence originates from a woman under 30 with stable Graves' hyperthyroidism. The J gene is TRBJ1-6, the V gene TRBV19; D is unresolved. The CDR3 DNA sequence: TGTGCCAGTAGTATAGAGAGAAGGCAGTTAAATAATTCACCCCTCCACTTT. As protein: CASSIERRQLNNSPLHF.